This T cell receptor beta chain appears in the sequencing data of a study of shared clonotypes between healthy human individuals. It was at deep level that the assay was run. Produced via immunoSEQ multiplex PCR; TCRdb's table is partial and in-frame only. The repertoire holds some 2,000,000 clones, about 95% seen once, with about 1.1% in the top ten. CD8 cells classed as naive were CD45RO-negative and positively selected for CCR7, excluding terminally differentiated effector memory CD45RA+ cells. Donors were healthy HIV-negative adults without recent acute infections or vaccinations. Study-wide results and caveats: Larger richness was generally estimated for naive than memory subsets.

CDR3 size: 15 residues. CDR1 is SGHRS and CDR2 is YFSETQ in the germline V gene. Unmatched junction bases numbered 5, after V lost 2 bases and J lost 3 bases. This clone has only one observation. Its antigen is currently unknown. This specimen includes other DNA sequences encoding the same CDR3. Source material: naive CD8+ T cells sorted from blood. The chain recombines TRBV5-1 with TRBJ2-7, with 10 bases aligning to TRBD2. This sequence was found in a man younger than 35 in good health. CDR3 coding DNA: TGCGCCAGCAGCTTAGGCCCTAGCGGGAGCTACGAGCAGTACTTC. The encoded protein is CASSLGPSGSYEQYF.